Reported below is one T cell receptor beta chain. The sample comes from a study of cytomegalovirus exposure and HLA in healthy donors. CDR1 and CDR2 (germline): SGHAT, FQNNGV. V gave up 0 bases and J gave up 16 bases, with 16 bases separating them. The CDR3 runs to 14 residues. The PCR made use of 60 Vbeta and 13 Jbeta primers. Produced via immunoSEQ multiplex PCR; TCRdb's table is partial and in-frame only. Among approximately 86,000 clones listed, approximately 70% were seen once. J is TRBJ1-6 and V is TRBV11-2, with D uncertain. This clonotype originated in a man between 60 and 75 years old in good health and CMV-seronegative. What was sequenced was PBMCs. CDR3 amino acids: CASSLDLNRSGLHF. In DNA, the CDR3 is TGTGCCAGCAGCTTAGATCTAAACAGATCCGGACTCCACTTT. Combining the CDR3 with reference TRBV11-2 and TRBJ1-6 gives the whole variable domain EAGVAQSPRYKIIEKRQSVAFWCNPISGHATLYWYQQILGQGPKLLIQFQNNGVVDDSQLPKDRFSAERLKGVDSTLKIQPAKLEDSAVYLCASSLDLNRSGLHFGNGTRLTVT.